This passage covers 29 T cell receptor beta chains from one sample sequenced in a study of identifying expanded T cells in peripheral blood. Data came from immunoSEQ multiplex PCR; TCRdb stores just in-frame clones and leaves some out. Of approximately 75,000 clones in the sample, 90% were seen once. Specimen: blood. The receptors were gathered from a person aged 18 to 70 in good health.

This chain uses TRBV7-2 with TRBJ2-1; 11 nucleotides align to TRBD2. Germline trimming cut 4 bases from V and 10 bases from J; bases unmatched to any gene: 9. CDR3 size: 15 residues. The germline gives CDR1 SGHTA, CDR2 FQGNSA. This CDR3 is CASSSEGLADSEQFF. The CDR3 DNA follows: TGTGCCAGCAGCTCCGAGGGACTAGCGGACTCCGAGCAGTTCTTC. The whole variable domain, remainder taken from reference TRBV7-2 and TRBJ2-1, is GAGVSQSPSNKVTEKGKDVELRCDPISGHTALYWYRQSLGQGLEFLIYFQGNSAPDKSGLPSDRFSAERTGGSVSTLTIQRTQQEDSAVYLCASSSEGLADSEQFFGPGTRLTVL.

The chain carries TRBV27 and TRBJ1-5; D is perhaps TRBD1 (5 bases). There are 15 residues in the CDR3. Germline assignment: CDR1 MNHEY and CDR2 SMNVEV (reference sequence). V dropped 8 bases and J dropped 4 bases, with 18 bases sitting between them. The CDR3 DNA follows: TGTGCCAGCCGCCCCCTGGGGGGGATGAATCAGCCCCAGCATTTT. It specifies CASRPLGGMNQPQHF.

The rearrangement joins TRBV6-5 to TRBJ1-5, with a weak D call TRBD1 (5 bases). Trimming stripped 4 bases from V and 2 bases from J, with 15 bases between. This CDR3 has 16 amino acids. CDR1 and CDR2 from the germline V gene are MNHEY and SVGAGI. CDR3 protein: CASSLKGGRGNQPQHF. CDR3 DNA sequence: TGTGCCAGCAGTTTGAAGGGTGGCAGGGGCAATCAGCCCCAGCATTTT.

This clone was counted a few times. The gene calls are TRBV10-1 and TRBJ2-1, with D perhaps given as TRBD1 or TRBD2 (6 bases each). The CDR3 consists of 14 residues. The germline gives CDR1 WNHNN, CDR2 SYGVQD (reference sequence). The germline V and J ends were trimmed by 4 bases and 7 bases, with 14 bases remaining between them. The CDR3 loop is CASSGGAGLNEQFF. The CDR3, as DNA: TGCGCCAGCAGTGGGGGGGCCGGTCTGAATGAGCAGTTCTTC.

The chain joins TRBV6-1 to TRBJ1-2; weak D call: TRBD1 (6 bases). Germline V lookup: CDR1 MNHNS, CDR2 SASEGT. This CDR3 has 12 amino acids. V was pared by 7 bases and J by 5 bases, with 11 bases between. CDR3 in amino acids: CASTRGGYGYTF. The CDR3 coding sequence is TGTGCCAGCACCAGGGGCGGGTATGGCTACACCTTC.

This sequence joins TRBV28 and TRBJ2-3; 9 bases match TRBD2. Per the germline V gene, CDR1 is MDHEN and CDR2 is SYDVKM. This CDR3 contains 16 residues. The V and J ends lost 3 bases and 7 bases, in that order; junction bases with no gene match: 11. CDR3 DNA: TGTGCCAGCAGTTTTTCGCTCGGACTAGCGATAAATACGCAGTATTTT. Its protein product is CASSFSLGLAINTQYF.

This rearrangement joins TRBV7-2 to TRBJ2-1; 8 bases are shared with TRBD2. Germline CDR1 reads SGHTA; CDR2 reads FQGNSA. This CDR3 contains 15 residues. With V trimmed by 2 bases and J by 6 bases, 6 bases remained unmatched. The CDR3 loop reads CASSLSGREINEQFF. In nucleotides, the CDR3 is TGTGCCAGCAGCTTAAGCGGGAGAGAAATCAATGAGCAGTTCTTC.

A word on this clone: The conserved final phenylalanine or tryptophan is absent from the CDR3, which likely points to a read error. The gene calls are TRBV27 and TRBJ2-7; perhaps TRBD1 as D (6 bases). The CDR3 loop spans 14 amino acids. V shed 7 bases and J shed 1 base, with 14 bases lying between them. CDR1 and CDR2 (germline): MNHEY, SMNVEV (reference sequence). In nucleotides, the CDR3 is TGTGCCAGCACCCCAGGGGACGGATCCTACGAGCAGTACCTC. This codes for CASTPGDGSYEQYL.

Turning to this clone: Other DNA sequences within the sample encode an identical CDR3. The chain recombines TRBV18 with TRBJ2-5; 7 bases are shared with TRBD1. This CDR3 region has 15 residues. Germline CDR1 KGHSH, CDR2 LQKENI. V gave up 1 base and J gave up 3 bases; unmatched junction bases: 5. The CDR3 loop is CASSPRDRGEETQYF. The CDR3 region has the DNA TGTGCCAGCTCACCACGGGACAGAGGGGAAGAGACCCAGTACTTC. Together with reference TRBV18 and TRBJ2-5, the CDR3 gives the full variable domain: NAGVMQNPRHLVRRRGQEARLRCSPMKGHSHVYWYRQLPEEGLKFMVYLQKENIIDESGMPKERFSAEFPKEGPSILRIQQVVRGDSAAYFCASSPRDRGEETQYFGPGTRLLVL.

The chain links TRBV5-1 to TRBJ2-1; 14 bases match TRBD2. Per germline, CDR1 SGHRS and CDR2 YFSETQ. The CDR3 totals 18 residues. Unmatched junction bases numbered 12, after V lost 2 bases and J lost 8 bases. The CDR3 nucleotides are TGCGCCAGCAGCTTCGGGTATTCCGGACTAGCGGGAGGTTATGAGCAGTTCTTC. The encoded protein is CASSFGYSGLAGGYEQFF.

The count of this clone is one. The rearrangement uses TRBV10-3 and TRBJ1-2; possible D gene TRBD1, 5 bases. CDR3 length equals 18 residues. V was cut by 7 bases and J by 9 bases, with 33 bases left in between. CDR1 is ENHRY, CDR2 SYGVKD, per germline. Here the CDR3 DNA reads TGTGCCATCAAACCCCGGGACGGGAGGGGTCCTACCCCCGACCGCTACACCTTC. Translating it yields CAIKPRDGRGPTPDRYTF.

CDR3 amino acids: CASGRWLGEQYF. The CDR3, as DNA: TGTGCCAGCGGGAGATGGTTGGGGGAGCAGTACTTC. The gene calls are TRBV6-1 and TRBJ2-7; weak D call: TRBD2 (5 bases). Per the germline V gene, CDR1 is MNHNS and CDR2 is SASEGT. The CDR3 has 12 residues. The V end was cut by 8 bases, the J end by 7 bases, with 15 bases between.

The CDR3 region is CASSLSSGGYEQYF. CDR3 sequence (DNA): TGTGCCAGCAGCTTGTCTAGCGGGGGTTACGAGCAGTACTTC. This rearrangement joins TRBV7-2 to TRBJ2-7; 10 positions agree with TRBD2. The CDR3 sequence is 14 residues long. Germline trimming cut 3 bases from V and 4 bases from J; bases unmatched to any gene: 3. Germline values: CDR1 SGHTA, CDR2 FQGNSA.

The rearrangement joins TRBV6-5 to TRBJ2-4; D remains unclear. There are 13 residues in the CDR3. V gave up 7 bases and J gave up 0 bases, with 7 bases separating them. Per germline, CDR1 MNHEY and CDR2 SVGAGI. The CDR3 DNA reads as TGTGCCAGCACTGGATCAGCCAAAAACATTCAGTACTTC. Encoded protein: CASTGSAKNIQYF.

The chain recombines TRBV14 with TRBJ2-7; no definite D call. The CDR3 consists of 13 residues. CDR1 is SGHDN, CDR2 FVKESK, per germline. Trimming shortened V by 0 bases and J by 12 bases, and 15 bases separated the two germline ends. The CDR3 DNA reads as TGTGCCAGCAGCCAAGAGAGTATGAGAAGGCCGTACTTC. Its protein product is CASSQESMRRPYF.

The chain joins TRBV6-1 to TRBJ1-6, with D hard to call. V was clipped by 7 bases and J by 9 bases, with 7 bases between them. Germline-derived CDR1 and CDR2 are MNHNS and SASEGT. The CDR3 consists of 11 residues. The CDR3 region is CASTEGSPLHF. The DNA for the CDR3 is TGTGCCAGCACCGAGGGTTCACCCCTCCACTTT.

CDR3 region: CASSFPGVVEQYF. Here the CDR3 DNA reads TGTGCCAGCAGTTTCCCGGGGGTCGTCGAGCAGTACTTC. V usage is TRBV28 and J usage is TRBJ2-7; D is perhaps TRBD2 (6 bases). This CDR3 spans 13 amino acids. Germline values: CDR1 MDHEN, CDR2 SYDVKM. Trimming shortened V by 3 bases and J by 6 bases, and 12 bases separated the two germline ends.

The CDR3 loop reads CASGRMNTGELFF. CDR3 DNA: TGTGCCAGCGGGAGAATGAACACCGGGGAGCTGTTTTTT. The J gene is TRBJ2-2, the V gene TRBV2; TRBD2 might be the D (5 bases). The V gene's germline CDR1 is SNHLY and CDR2 FYNNEI. The CDR3 covers 13 residues. Trimming removed 8 bases at V and 1 base at J, with 8 bases between.

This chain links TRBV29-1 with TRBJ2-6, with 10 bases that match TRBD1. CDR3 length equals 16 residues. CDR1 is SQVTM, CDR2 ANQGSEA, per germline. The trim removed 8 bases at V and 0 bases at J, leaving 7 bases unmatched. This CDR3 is CSPLGTGASGANVLTF. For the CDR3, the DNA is TGCAGCCCCCTCGGGACAGGGGCCTCTGGGGCCAACGTCCTGACTTTC. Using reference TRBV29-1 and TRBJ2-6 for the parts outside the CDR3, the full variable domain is SAVISQKPSRDICQRGTSLTIQCQVDSQVTMMFWYRQQPGQSLTLIATANQGSEATYESGFVIDKFPISRPNLTFSTLTVSNMSPEDSSIYLCSPLGTGASGANVLTFGAGSRLTVL.

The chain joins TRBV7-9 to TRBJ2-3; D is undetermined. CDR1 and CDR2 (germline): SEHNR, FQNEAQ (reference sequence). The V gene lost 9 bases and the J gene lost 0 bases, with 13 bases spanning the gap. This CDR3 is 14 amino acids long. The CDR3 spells CASQLTLSTDTQYF. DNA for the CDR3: TGTGCCAGTCAATTAACCCTTAGCACAGATACGCAGTATTTT.

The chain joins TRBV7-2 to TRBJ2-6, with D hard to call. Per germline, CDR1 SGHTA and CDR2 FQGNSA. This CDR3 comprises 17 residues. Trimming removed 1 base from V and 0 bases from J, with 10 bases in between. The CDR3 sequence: CASSLVSDNSGANVLTF. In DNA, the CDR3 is TGTGCCAGCAGCTTAGTGTCTGACAACTCTGGGGCCAACGTCCTGACTTTC.

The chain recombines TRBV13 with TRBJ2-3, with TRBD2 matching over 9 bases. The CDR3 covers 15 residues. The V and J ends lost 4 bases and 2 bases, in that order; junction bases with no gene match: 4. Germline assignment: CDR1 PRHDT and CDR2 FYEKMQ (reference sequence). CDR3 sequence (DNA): TGTGCCAGCAGCTACCGGACTAGCGCCACAGATACGCAGTATTTT. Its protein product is CASSYRTSATDTQYF.

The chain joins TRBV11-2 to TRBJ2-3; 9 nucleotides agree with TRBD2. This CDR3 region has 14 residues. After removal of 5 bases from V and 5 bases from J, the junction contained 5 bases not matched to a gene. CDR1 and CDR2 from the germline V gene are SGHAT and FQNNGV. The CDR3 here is CASSLGLARDTQYF. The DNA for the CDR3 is TGTGCCAGCAGCCTTGGACTAGCGAGAGATACGCAGTATTTT. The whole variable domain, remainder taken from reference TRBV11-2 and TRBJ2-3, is EAGVAQSPRYKIIEKRQSVAFWCNPISGHATLYWYQQILGQGPKLLIQFQNNGVVDDSQLPKDRFSAERLKGVDSTLKIQPAKLEDSAVYLCASSLGLARDTQYFGPGTRLTVL.

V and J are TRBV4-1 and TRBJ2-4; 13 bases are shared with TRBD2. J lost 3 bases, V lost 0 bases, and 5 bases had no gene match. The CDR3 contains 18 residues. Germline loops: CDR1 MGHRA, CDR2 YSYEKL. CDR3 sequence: CASSQEVGLAGVKNIQYF. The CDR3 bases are TGCGCCAGCAGCCAAGAAGTAGGACTAGCGGGAGTCAAAAACATTCAGTACTTC.

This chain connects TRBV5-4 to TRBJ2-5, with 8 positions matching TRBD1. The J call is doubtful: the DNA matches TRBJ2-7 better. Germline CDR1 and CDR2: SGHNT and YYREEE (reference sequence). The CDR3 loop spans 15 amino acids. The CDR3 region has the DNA TGTGCCAGCAGCTTAAGTGGTACAGGGGGCTACGAGCAGTACTTC. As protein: CASSLSGTGGYEQYF.

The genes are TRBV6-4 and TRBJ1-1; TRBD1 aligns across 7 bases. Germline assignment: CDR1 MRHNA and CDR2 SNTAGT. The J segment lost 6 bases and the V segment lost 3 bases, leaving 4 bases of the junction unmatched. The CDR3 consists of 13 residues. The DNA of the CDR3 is TGTGCCAGCAGTGATGTCAGGGGGTCTGAAGCTTTCTTT. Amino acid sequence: CASSDVRGSEAFF.

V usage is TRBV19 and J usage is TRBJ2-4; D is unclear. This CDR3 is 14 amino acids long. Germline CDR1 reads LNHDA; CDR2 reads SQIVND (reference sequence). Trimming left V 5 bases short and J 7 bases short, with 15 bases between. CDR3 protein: CASSQNGPENIQYF. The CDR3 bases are TGTGCCAGTAGTCAGAATGGACCGGAGAACATTCAGTACTTC.

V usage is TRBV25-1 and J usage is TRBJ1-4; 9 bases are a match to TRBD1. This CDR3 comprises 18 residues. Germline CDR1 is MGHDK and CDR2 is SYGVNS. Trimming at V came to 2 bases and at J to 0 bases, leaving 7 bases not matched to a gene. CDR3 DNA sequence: TGTGCCAGCAGTGAAACGCCCTGGACAGGGGCAACTAATGAAAAACTGTTTTTT. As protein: CASSETPWTGATNEKLFF.

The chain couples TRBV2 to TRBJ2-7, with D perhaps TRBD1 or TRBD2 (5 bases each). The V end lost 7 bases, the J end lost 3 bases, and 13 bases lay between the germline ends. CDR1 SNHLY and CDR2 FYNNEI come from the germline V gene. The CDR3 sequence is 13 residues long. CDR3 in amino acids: CASTRDGGYEQYF. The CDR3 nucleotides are TGTGCCAGCACCAGGGACGGAGGCTACGAGCAGTACTTC.